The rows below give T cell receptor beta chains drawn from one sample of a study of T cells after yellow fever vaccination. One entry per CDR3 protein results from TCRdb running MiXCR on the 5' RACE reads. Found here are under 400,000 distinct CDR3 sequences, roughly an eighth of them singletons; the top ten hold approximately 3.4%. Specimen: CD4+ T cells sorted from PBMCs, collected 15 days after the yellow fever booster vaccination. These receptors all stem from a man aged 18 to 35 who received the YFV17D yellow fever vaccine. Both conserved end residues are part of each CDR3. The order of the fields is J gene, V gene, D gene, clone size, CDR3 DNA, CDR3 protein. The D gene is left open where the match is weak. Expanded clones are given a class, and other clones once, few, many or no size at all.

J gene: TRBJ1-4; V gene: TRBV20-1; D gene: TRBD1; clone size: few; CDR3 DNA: TGCAGTCCGGACAGGTCAGATGAAAAACTGTTTTTT; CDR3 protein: CSPDRSDEKLFF
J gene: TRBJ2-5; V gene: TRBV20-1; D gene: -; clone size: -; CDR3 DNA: TGCAGTGCGAGGGACGCCAGACGGGAGACCCAGTACTTC; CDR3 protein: CSARDARRETQYF
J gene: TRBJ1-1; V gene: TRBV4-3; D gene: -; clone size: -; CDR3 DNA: TGCGCCAGCAGCCAAGGGCGGGGGTACACTGAAGCTTTCTTT; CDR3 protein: CASSQGRGYTEAFF
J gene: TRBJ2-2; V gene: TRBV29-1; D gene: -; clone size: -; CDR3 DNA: TGCAGCGTTGTTTTAGGGGCGAACACCGGGGAGCTGTTTTTT; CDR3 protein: CSVVLGANTGELFF
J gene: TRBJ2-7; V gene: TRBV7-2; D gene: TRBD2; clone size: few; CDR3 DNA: TGTGCCAGCAGCTGGACTAGCGGGGCCTACGAGCAGTACTTC; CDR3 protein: CASSWTSGAYEQYF
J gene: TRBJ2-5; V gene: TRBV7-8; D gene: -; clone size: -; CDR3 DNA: TGTGCCAGCAGCTTAGGGGGGTTTGAGACCCAGTACTTC; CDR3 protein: CASSLGGFETQYF
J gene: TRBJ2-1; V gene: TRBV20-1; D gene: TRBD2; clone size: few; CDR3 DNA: TGCAGTGCTAGAGAGGTAGCGGGGAGCTCCTACAATGAGCAGTTCTTC; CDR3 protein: CSAREVAGSSYNEQFF
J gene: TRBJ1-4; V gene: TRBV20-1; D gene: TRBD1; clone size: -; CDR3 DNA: TGCAGTGCGGCGCCGACAGGGATTTTGGAAAAACTGTTTTTT; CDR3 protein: CSAAPTGILEKLFF
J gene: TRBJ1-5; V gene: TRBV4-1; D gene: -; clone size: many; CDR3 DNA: TGCGCCAGCAGCTCTCCGTACCGGGAGGGGGGTCAGCCCCAGCATTTT; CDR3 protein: CASSSPYREGGQPQHF
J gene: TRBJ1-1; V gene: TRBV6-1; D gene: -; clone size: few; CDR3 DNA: TGTGCCAGCAGTGAATTCGGGGCCGCAAACACTGAAGCTTTCTTT; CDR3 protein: CASSEFGAANTEAFF
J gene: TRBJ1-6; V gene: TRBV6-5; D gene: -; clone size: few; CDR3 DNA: TGTGCCAGCAGTCCGCACAGGGAAAACAGACCACCCCTCCACTTT; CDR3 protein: CASSPHRENRPPLHF
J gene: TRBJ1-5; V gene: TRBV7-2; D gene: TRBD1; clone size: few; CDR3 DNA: TGTGCCAGCAGCTTATGGACAGGGGATCAGCCCCAGCATTTT; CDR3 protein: CASSLWTGDQPQHF
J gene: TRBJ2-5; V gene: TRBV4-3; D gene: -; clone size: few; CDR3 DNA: TGCGCCAGCAGCCAAGATACTAGCAGGGAGACCCAGTACTTC; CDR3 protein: CASSQDTSRETQYF
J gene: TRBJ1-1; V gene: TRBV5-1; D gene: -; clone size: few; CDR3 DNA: TGCGCCAGCAGCTCTCAGGGGTTGCACACTGAAGCTTTCTTT; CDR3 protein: CASSSQGLHTEAFF
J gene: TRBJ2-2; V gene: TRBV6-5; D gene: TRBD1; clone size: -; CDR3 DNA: TGTGCCAGCAGTTGGGGGACAGGGTCTCGGAACACCGGGGAGCTGTTTTTT; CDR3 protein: CASSWGTGSRNTGELFF
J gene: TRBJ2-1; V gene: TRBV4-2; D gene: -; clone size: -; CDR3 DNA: TGTGCCAGCAGCCTACCTCCTCGGACTCAGCAAAGAGACAATGAGCAGTTCTTC; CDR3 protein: CASSLPPRTQQRDNEQFF
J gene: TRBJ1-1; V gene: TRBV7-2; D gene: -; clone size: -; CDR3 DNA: TGTGCCAGCAGCCGTAGTTGGAGCACTGAAGCTTTCTTT; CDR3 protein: CASSRSWSTEAFF
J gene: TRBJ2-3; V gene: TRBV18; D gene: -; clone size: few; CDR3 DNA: TGTGCCAGCTCCCGGGACACCAGCACAGATACGCAGTATTTT; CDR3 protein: CASSRDTSTDTQYF
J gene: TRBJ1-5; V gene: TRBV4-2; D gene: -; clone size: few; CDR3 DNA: TGTGCCAGCAGCAAGAACAGGGCTCAGCCCCAGCATTTT; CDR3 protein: CASSKNRAQPQHF
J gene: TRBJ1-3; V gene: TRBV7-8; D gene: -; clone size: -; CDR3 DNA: TGTGCCAGCAGCACCCGGGCCTACTCTGGAAACACCATATATTTT; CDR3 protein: CASSTRAYSGNTIYF
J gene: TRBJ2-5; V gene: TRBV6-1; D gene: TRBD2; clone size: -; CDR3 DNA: TGTGCCAGCAGTGGTCTAGCGGGGGGGTACCAAGAGACCCAGTACTTC; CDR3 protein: CASSGLAGGYQETQYF
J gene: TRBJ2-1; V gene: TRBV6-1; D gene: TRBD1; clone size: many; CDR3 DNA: TGTGCCAGCAGAGCGGGACAGGGTAACTACAATGAGCAGTTCTTC; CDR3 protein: CASRAGQGNYNEQFF
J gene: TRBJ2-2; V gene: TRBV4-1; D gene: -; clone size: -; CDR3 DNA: TGCGCCAGCAGCCAGAGCCCTATGAGAACCACCGGGGAGCTGTTTTTT; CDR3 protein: CASSQSPMRTTGELFF
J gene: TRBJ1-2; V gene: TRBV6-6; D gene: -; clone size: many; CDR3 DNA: TGTGCCAGCAGTTCGAGCTATGGCTACACCTTC; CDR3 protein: CASSSSYGYTF
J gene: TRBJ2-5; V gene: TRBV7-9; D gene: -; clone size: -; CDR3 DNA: TGTGCCAGCAGCTTAAAAGGCGGACAAGAGACCCAGTACTTC; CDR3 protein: CASSLKGGQETQYF
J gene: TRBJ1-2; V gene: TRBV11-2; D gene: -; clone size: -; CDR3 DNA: TGTGCCAGCAGCTCAGTGACAGCGCCTTACGGCTACACCTTC; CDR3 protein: CASSSVTAPYGYTF
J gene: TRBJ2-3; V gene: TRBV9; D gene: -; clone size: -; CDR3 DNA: TGTGCCAGCAGCGTACAGAGTTACACAGATACGCAGTATTTT; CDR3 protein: CASSVQSYTDTQYF
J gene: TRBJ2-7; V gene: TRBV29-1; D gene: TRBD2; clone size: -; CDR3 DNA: TGCAGCGTAATGACTAGCGGGGTATCCTACGAGCAGTACTTC; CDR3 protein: CSVMTSGVSYEQYF
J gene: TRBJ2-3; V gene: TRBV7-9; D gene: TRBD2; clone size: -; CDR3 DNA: TGTGCCAGCAGCTTAGGAGTGGGGCTAGCGGGGGAAGATACGCAGTATTTT; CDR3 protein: CASSLGVGLAGEDTQYF
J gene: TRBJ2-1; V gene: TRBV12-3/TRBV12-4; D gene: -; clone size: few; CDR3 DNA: TGTGCCAGCAGTTTCTTGGGCTACAATGAGCAGTTCTTC; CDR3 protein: CASSFLGYNEQFF
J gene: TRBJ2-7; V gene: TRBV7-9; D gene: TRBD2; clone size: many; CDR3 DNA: TGTGCCAGCAGCTTATCCGGGGGGTACGAGCAGTACTTC; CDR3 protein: CASSLSGGYEQYF
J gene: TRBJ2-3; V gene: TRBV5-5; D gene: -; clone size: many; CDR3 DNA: TGTGCCAGCAGCTTGGACCCGGGTACAGGGGATACGCAGTATTTT; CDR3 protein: CASSLDPGTGDTQYF
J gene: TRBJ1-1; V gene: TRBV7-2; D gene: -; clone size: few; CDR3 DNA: TGTGCCAGCAGCTTAAGGGGGGGGAGTTGGAACACTGAAGCTTTCTTT; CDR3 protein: CASSLRGGSWNTEAFF
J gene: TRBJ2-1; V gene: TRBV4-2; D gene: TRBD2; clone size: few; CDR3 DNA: TGTGCCAGCAGCCGACCGGGGGGGCATTACAATGAGCAGTTCTTC; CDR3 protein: CASSRPGGHYNEQFF
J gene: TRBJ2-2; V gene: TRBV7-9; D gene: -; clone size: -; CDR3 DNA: TGTGCCAGCAGCTTATTCAGCACCGGGGAGCTGTTTTTT; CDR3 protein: CASSLFSTGELFF
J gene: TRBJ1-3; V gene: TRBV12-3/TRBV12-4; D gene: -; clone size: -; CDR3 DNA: TGTGCCAGCAGCCAACAGAGCCTGGGAAACACCATATATTTT; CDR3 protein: CASSQQSLGNTIYF
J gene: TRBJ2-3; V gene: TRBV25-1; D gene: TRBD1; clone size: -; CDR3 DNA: TGTGCCAGCAGTGGCTCGCTCGGACAGGGGCGTATCACAGATACGCAGTATTTT; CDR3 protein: CASSGSLGQGRITDTQYF
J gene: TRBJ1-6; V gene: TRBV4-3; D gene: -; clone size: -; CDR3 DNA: TGCGCCAGCAGCCAAGTCGCAGGGAATAATTCACCCCTCCACTTT; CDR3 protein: CASSQVAGNNSPLHF
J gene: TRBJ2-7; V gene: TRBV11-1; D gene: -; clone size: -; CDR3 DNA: TGTTCTTCTGGAAGGGACACCTCCTACGAGCAGTACTTC; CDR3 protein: CSSGRDTSYEQYF
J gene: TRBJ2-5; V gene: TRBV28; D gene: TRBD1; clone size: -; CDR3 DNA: TGTGCCAGCAAGCGTGGGAGGACAGGGGGTGAGACCCAGTACTTC; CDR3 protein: CASKRGRTGGETQYF
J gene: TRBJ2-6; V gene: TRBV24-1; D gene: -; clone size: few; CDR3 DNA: TGTGCCACCAGTGACAACTCTGGGGCCTACGTCCTGACTTTC; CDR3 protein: CATSDNSGAYVLTF